This entry features one T cell receptor beta chain sequence. Its antigen is undetermined. Here immunoSEQ multiplex PCR was the method, and the copy in TCRdb shows in-frame clones only, minus some. The data hold about 48,000 clones, with about four fifths observed a single time. The data belong to a study of OX40 agonist ivuxolimab in advanced cancers. Study details: Ivuxolimab, an agonistic anti-OX40 (CD134) antibody, was given to patients. The dose-escalation group included hepatocellular carcinoma, melanoma, renal cell carcinoma and head and neck cancer. Earlier treatment with anti-PD-1, anti-PD-L1 or anti-CTLA-4 was permitted, and around 43% had received some.

Germline CDR1 SEHNR, CDR2 FQNEAQ (reference sequence). Trimming stripped 11 bases from V and 3 bases from J, with 16 bases between. The CDR3 length is 13 residues. Study results and limitations: On average, a greater number of expanded clones characterised CD8+ T cells relative to CD4+.

This sample comprised CD4+ or CD8+ T cells sorted from blood, obtained in a trial of the OX40 agonist ivuxolimab. This receptor was obtained from an adult with an advanced solid tumor such as melanoma, head and neck, liver or kidney cancer. The chain employs TRBV7-9 and TRBJ2-5; tentatively, D is TRBD2 (5 bases). In nucleotides, the CDR3 is TGTGCCCTCTTGGGCCGGGAAAAAGAGACCCAGTACTTC. Amino acids: CALLGREKETQYF. The full variable domain, in which reference TRBV7-9 and TRBJ2-5 provide the parts outside the CDR3, is DTGVSQNPRHKITKRGQNVTFRCDPISEHNRLYWYRQTLGQGPEFLTYFQNEAQLEKSRLLSDRFSAERPKGSFSTLEIQRTEQGDSAMYLCALLGREKETQYFGPGTRLLVL.